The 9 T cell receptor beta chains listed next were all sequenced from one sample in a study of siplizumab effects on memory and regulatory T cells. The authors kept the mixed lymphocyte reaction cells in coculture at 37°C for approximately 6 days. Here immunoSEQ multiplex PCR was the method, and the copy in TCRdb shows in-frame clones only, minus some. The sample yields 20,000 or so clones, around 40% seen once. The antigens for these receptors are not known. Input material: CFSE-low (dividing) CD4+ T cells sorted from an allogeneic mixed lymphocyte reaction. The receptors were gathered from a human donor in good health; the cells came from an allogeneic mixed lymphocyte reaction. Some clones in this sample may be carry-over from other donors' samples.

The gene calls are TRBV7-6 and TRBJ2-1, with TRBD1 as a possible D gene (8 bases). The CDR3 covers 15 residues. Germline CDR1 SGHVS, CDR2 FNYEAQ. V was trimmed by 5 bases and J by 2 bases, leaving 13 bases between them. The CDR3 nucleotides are TGTGCCAGCAGCACCACAGGGGGGGCCTACAATGAGCAGTTCTTC. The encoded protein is CASSTTGGAYNEQFF.

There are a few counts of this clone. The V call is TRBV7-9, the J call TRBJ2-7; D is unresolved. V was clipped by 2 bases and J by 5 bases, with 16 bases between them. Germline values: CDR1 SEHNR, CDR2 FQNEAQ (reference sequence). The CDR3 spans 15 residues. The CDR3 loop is CASSLRPGPQHEQYF. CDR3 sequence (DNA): TGTGCCAGCAGCTTAAGGCCCGGGCCGCAACACGAGCAGTACTTC. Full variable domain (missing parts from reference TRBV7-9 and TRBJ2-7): DTGVSQNPRHKITKRGQNVTFRCDPISEHNRLYWYRQTLGQGPEFLTYFQNEAQLEKSRLLSDRFSAERPKGSFSTLEIQRTEQGDSAMYLCASSLRPGPQHEQYFGPGTRLTVT.

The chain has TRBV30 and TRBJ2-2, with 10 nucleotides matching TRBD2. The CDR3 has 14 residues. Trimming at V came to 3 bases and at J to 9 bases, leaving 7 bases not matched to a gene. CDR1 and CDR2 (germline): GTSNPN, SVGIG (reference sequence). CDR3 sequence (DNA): TGTGCCTGGAGCCTAGCGGGGGCGACCCGGGAGCTGTTTTTT. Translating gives CAWSLAGATRELFF.

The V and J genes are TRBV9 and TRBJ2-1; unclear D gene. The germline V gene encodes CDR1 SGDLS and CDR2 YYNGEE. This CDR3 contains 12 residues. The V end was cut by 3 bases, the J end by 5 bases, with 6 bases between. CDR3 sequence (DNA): TGTGCCAGCAGCGGTAGGGACAATGAGCAGTTCTTC. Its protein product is CASSGRDNEQFF.

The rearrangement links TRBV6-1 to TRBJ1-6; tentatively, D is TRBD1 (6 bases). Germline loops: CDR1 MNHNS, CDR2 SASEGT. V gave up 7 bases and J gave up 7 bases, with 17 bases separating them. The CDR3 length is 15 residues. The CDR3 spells CASNLDRIVNSPLHF. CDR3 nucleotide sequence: TGTGCCAGCAATTTAGACAGGATCGTCAATTCACCCCTCCACTTT.

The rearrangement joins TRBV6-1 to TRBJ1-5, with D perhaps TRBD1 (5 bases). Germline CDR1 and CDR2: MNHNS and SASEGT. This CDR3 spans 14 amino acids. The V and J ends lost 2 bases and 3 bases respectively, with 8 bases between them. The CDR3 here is CASSETGNNQPQHF. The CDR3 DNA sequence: TGTGCCAGCAGTGAAACAGGCAACAATCAGCCCCAGCATTTT.

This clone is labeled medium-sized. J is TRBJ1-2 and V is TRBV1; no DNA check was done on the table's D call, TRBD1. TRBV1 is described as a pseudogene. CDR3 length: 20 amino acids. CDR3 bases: TGCACCAGCAGCCAAGATCGAGGACAGGGTGTGCTCAGTGCTAACTATGGCTACACCTTC. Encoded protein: CTSSQDRGQGVLSANYGYTF.

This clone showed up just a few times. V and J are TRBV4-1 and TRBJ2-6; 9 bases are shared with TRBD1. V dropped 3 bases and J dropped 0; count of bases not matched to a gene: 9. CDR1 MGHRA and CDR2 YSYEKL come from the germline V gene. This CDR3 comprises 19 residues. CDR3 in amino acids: CASSQGPGQGYSGANVLTF. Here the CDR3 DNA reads TGCGCCAGCAGCCAGGGACCGGGACAGGGATACTCTGGGGCCAACGTCCTGACTTTC.

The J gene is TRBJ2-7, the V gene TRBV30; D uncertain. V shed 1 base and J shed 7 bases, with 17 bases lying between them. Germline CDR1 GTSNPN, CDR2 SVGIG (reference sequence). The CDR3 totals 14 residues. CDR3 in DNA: TGTGCCTGGAGTGGACACTTGCCCCTTGGTGAGCAGTACTTC. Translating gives CAWSGHLPLGEQYF.